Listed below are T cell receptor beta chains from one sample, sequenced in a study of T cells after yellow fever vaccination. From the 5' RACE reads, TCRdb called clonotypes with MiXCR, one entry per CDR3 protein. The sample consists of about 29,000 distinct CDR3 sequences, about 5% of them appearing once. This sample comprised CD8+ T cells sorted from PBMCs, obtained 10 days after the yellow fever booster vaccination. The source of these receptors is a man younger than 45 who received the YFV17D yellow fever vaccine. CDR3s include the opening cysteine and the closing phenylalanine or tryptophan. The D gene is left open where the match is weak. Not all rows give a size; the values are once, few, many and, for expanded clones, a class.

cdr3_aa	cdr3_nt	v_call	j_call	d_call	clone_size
CSAERDSANEQFF	TGCAGTGCTGAGCGGGACAGCGCCAATGAGCAGTTCTTC	TRBV20-1	TRBJ2-1	.	many
CASSYGGTEQFF	TGTGCCAGCAGTTACGGCGGAACAGAGCAGTTCTTC	TRBV6-2/TRBV6-3	TRBJ2-1	.	many
CASSSGGDSYEQYF	TGTGCCAGCAGCTCAGGGGGGGACTCCTACGAGCAGTACTTC	TRBV9	TRBJ2-7	.	many
CSARLAGANNEQFF	TGCAGTGCAAGACTAGCGGGAGCGAACAATGAGCAGTTCTTC	TRBV20-1	TRBJ2-1	TRBD2	many
CASSGTGGTEAFF	TGTGCCAGTAGTGGGACAGGGGGCACTGAAGCTTTCTTT	TRBV19	TRBJ1-1	TRBD1	many
CASSSERERYEQYF	TGTGCCAGCAGCTCAGAGCGGGAGCGGTACGAGCAGTACTTC	TRBV7-9	TRBJ2-7	TRBD2	many
CASSESGSFSNYGYTF	TGTGCCAGCAGTGAAAGTGGGTCCTTCTCGAACTATGGCTACACCTTC	TRBV2	TRBJ1-2	.	many
CASSIGQGGEQYF	TGTGCCAGTAGTATAGGGCAGGGCGGCGAGCAGTACTTC	TRBV19	TRBJ2-7	.	many
CSARDPYTGELFF	TGCAGTGCAAGGGACCCCTACACCGGGGAGCTGTTTTTT	TRBV20-1	TRBJ2-2	.	many
CASSLDKGGFTEAFF	TGCGCCAGCAGCTTGGATAAGGGGGGTTTCACTGAAGCTTTCTTT	TRBV5-1	TRBJ1-1	.	many
CASRHQGVGDTQYF	TGTGCCAGCAGGCACCAGGGGGTTGGAGATACGCAGTATTTT	TRBV27	TRBJ2-3	TRBD1	many
CATQGPYEQYF	TGTGCCACCCAGGGCCCCTACGAGCAGTACTTC	TRBV15	TRBJ2-7	.	many
CASSQGLADSYNEQFF	TGTGCCAGCAGCCAGGGACTAGCGGACTCCTACAATGAGCAGTTCTTC	TRBV3-1	TRBJ2-1	TRBD2	many
CATDGTGSYNEQFF	TGTGCCACCGACGGGACAGGCAGCTACAATGAGCAGTTCTTC	TRBV6-2/TRBV6-3	TRBJ2-1	TRBD1	many
CSARDPPRGETQYF	TGCAGTGCTAGAGATCCCCCCAGGGGAGAGACCCAGTACTTC	TRBV20-1	TRBJ2-5	.	many
CASSPHTGELFF	TGTGCCAGCAGCCCCCACACCGGGGAGCTGTTTTTT	TRBV9	TRBJ2-2	.	many
CASSVGGSHHEQFF	TGTGCCAGCAGCGTAGGAGGTTCGCATCATGAGCAGTTCTTC	TRBV9	TRBJ2-1	.	many
CASRGTSGRAYNEQFF	TGTGCCAGCAGGGGGACTAGCGGGAGGGCCTACAATGAGCAGTTCTTC	TRBV12-3/TRBV12-4	TRBJ2-1	TRBD2	many
CASSPALLWETQYF	TGTGCCAGCAGCCCCGCGCTCCTCTGGGAGACCCAGTACTTC	TRBV5-5	TRBJ2-5	.	.
CASEDSGRLGEQYF	TGTGCCTCAGAAGATAGCGGGAGGCTGGGGGAGCAGTACTTC	TRBV6-5	TRBJ2-7	TRBD2	many
CASSPSETEKSNTQYF	TGTGCCAGCAGCCCGAGTGAGACAGAAAAATCGAATACGCAGTATTTT	TRBV5-6	TRBJ2-3	.	many
CASSKTGDEQFF	TGTGCCAGCAGCAAAACTGGGGATGAGCAGTTCTTC	TRBV6-5	TRBJ2-1	.	many